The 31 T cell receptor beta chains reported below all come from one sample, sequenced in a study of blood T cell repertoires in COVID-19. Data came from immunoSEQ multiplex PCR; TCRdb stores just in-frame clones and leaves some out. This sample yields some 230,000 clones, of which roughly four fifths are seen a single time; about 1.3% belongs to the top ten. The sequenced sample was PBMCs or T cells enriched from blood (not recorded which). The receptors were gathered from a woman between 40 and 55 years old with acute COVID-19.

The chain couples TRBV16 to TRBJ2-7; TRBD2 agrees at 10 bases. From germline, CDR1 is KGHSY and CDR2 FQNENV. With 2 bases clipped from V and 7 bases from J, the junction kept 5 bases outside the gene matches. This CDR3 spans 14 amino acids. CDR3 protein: CASSQESGRGEQYF. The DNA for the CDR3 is TGTGCCAGCAGCCAAGAGAGCGGGAGGGGTGAGCAGTACTTC.

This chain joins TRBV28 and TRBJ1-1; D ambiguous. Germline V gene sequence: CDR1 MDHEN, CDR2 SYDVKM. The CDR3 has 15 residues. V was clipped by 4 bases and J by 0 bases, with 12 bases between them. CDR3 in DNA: TGTGCCAGCAGTTATCACAGCAACATGAACACTGAAGCTTTCTTT. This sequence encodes CASSYHSNMNTEAFF.

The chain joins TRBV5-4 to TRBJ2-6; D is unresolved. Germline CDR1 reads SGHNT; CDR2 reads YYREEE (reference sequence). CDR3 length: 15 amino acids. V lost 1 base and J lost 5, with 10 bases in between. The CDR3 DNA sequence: TGTGCCAGCAGCTTGAGGCGGAAAAGGGCCAACGTCCTGACTTTC. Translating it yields CASSLRRKRANVLTF.

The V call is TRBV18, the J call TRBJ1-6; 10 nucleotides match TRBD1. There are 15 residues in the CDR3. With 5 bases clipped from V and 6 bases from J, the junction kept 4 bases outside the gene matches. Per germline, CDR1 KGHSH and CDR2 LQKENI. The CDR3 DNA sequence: TGTGCCAGCTCATTCCGGGACAGGGGTAATTCACCCCTCCACTTT. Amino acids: CASSFRDRGNSPLHF.

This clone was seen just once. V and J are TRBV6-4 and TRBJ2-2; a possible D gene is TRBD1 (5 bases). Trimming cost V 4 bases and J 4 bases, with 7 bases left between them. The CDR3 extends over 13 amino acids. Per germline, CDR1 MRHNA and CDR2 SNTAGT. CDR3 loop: CASSGQGTGELFF. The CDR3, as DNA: TGTGCCAGCAGTGGGCAGGGCACCGGGGAGCTGTTTTTT.

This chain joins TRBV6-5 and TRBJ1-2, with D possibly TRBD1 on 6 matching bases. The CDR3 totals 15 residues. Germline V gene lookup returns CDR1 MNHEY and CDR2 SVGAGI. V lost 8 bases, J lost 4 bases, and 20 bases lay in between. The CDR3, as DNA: TGTGCCAGCTCCCTCTCCCGGGGGGCTGGCTATGGCTACACCTTC. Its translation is CASSLSRGAGYGYTF.

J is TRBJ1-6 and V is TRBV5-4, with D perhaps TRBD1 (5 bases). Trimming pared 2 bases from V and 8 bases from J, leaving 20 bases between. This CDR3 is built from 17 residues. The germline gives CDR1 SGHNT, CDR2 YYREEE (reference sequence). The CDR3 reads CASSLRTTRDLYSPLHF. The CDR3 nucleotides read TGTGCCAGCAGCTTAAGAACGACTAGGGACCTTTATTCACCCCTCCACTTT.

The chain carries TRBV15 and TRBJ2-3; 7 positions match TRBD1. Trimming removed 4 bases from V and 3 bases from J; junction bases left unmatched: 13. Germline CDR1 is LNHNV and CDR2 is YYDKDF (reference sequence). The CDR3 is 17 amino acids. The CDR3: CATSTRQGGFGTDTQYF. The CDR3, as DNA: TGTGCCACCAGCACCCGACAGGGCGGGTTTGGAACAGATACGCAGTATTTT. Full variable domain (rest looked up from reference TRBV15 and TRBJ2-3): DAMVIQNPRYQVTQFGKPVTLSCSQTLNHNVMYWYQQKSSQAPKLLFHYYDKDFNNEADTPDNFQSRRPNTSFCFLDIRSPGLGDTAMYLCATSTRQGGFGTDTQYFGPGTRLTVL.

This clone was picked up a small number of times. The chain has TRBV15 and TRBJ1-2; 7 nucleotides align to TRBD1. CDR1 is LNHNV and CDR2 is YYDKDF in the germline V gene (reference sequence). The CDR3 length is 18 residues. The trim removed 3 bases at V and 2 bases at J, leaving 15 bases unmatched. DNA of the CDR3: TGTGCCACCAGCAGCCCTATGGGCAGGGGGGTTCAAAACTATGGCTACACCTTC. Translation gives CATSSPMGRGVQNYGYTF.

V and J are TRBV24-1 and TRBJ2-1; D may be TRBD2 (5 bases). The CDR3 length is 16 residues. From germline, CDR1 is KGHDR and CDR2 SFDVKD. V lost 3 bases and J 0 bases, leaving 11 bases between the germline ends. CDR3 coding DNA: TGTGCCACCAGTGATATCAGCGGAAGCTCCTACAATGAGCAGTTCTTC. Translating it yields CATSDISGSSYNEQFF.

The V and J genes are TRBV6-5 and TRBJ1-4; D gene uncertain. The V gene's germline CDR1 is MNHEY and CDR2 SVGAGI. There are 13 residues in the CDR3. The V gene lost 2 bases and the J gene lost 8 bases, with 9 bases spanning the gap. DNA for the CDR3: TGTGCCAGCAGTTACGGCAGATCAGAAAAACTGTTTTTT. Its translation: CASSYGRSEKLFF.

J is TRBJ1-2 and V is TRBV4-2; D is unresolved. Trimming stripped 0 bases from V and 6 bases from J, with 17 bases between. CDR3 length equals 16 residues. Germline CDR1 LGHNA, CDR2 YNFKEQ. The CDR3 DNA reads TGTGCCAGCAGCCAAGATAGGCAGGCCCCCGGGGATGGCTACACCTTC. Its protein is CASSQDRQAPGDGYTF.

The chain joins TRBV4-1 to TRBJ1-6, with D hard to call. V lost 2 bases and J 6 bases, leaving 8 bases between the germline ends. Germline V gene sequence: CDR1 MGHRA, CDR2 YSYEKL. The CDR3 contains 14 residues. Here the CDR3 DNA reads TGCGCCAGCAGCCAACTCACGAGTAATTCACCCCTCCACTTT. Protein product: CASSQLTSNSPLHF.

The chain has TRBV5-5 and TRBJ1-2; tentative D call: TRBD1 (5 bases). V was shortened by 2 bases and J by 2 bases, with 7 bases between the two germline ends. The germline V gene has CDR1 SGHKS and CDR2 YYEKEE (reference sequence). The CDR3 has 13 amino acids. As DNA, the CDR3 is TGTGCCAGCAGCTTAGCAGGGAACTATGGCTACACCTTC. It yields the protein CASSLAGNYGYTF.

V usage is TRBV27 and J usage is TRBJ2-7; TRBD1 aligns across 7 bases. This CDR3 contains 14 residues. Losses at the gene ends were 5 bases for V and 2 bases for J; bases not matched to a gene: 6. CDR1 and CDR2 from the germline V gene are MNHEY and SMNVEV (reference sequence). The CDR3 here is CASSADRDTYEQYF. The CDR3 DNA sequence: TGTGCCAGCAGTGCAGACAGGGACACCTACGAGCAGTACTTC.

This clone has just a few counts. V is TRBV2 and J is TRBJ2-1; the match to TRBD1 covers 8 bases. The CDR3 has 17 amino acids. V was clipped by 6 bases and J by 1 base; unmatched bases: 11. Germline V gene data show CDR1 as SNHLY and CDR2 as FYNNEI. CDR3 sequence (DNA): TGTGCCAGCAGCCCAGGGGGCGGAGGGGGTTCCTACAATGAGCAGTTCTTC. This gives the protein CASSPGGGGGSYNEQFF.

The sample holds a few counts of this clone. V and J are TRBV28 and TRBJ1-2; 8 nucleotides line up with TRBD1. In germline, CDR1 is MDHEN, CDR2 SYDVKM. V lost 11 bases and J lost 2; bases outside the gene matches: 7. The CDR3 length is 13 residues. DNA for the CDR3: TGTGCCTTCGGCGGACAGGGAAACTATGGCTACACCTTC. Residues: CAFGGQGNYGYTF.

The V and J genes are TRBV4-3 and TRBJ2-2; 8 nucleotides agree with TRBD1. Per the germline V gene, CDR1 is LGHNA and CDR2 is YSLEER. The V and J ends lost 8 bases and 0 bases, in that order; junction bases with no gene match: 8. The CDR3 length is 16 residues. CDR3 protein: CASQKGTGANTGELFF. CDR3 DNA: TGCGCCAGCCAGAAGGGGACAGGTGCGAACACCGGGGAGCTGTTTTTT.

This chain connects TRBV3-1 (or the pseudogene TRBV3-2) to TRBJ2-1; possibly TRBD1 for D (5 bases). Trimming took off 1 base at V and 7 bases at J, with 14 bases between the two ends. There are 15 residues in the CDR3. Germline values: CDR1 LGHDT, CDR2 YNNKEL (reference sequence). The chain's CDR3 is CASSQGRTLVNEQFF. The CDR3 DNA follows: TGTGCCAGCAGCCAAGGTAGGACATTGGTAAATGAGCAGTTCTTC.

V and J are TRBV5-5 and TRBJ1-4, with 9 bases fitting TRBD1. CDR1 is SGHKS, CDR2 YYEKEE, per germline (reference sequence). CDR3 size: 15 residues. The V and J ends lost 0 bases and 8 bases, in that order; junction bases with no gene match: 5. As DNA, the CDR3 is TGTGCCAGCAGCTTGGAGGGGACAGGGCTGGAAAAACTGTTTTTT. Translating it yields CASSLEGTGLEKLFF.

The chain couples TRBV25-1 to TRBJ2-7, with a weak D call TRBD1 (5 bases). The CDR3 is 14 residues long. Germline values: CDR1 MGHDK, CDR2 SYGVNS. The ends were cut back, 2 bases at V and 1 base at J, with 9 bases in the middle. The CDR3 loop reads CASSEGALSYEQYF. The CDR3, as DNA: TGTGCCAGCAGTGAAGGGGCCCTATCCTACGAGCAGTACTTC.

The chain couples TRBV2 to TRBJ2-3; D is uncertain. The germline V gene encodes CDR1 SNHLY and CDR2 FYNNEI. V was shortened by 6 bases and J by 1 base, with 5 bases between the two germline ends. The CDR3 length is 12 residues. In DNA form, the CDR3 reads TGTGCCAGCAGGAAGCGCACAGATACGCAGTATTTT. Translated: CASRKRTDTQYF.

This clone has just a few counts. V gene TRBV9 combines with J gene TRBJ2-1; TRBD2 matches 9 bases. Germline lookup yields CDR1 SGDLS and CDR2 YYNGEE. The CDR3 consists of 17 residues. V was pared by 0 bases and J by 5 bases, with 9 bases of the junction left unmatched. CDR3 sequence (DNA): TGTGCCAGCAGCGTAGCTACGGTTAGCGGGGGCCACAATGAGCAGTTCTTC. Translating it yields CASSVATVSGGHNEQFF.

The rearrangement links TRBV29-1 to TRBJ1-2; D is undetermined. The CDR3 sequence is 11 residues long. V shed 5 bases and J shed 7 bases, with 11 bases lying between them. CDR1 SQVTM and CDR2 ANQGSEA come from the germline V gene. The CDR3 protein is CSVSTGSGYTF. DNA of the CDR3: TGCAGCGTTTCAACGGGTAGTGGCTACACCTTC.

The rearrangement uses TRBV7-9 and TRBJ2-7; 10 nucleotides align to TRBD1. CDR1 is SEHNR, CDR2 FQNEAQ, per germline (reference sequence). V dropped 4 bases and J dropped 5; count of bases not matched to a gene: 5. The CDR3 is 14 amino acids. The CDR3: CASSSGQGWHEQYF. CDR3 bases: TGTGCCAGCAGCTCGGGACAGGGGTGGCACGAGCAGTACTTC.

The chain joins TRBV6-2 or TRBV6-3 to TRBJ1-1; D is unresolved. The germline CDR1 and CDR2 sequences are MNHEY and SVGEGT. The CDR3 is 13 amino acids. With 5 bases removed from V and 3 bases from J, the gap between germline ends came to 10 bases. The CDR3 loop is CASSNREYTEAFF. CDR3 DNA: TGTGCCAGCAGTAATCGAGAGTACACTGAAGCTTTCTTT.

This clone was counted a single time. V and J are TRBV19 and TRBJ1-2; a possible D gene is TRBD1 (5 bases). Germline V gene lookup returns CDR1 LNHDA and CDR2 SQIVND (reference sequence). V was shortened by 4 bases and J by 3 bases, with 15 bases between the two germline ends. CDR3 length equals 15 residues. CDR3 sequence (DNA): TGTGCCAGTAGTAGCGGGGGAATTGACGACTATGGCTACACCTTC. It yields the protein CASSSGGIDDYGYTF.

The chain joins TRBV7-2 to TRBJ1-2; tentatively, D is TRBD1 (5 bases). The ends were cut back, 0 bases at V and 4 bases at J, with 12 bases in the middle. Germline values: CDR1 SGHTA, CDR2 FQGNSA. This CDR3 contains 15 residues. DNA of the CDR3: TGTGCCAGCAGCTTAGCGGGAGGGGCGGGCTATGGCTACACCTTC. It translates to CASSLAGGAGYGYTF.

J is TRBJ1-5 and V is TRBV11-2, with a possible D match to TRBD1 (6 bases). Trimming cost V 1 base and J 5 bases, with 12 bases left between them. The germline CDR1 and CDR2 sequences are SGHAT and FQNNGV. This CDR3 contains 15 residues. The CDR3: CASSLASGVDQPQHF. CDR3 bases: TGTGCCAGCAGCTTAGCTTCAGGGGTTGATCAGCCCCAGCATTTT.

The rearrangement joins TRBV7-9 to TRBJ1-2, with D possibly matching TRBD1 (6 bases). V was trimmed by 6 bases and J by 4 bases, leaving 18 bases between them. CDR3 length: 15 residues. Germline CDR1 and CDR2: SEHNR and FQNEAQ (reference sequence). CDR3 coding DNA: TGTGCCAGCAGTCTGGGCGTAGGGGGGGGCTATGGCTACACCTTC. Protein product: CASSLGVGGGYGYTF.

The CDR3 coding sequence is TGTGCCAGCAGACGTGACAGGGGGCGGACCGGGGAGCTGTTTTTT. Encoded protein: CASRRDRGRTGELFF. The chain recombines TRBV6-5 with TRBJ2-2; TRBD1 agrees at 10 bases. The CDR3 has 15 amino acids. Germline values: CDR1 MNHEY, CDR2 SVGAGI. Unmatched junction bases numbered 6, after V lost 6 bases and J lost 5 bases.